The entry that follows covers one TCR beta chain sequence. Its binding antigen is unknown. Within one base of it there is no much larger clone, and no base qualities were kept. This specimen comes from a study of OX40 agonist ivuxolimab in advanced cancers. With respect to the entire study: Ivuxolimab, which targeted the costimulatory receptor OX40 (CD134), was an agonistic, fully human IgG2 monoclonal antibody. Intravenous ivuxolimab was administered to patients every 2 weeks at six dose levels: 0.01, 0.1, 0.3, 1.5, 3 and 10 mg/kg. Among the approximately 54 dose-escalation patients, roughly 20 had hepatocellular carcinoma, roughly 15 melanoma, 9 renal cell carcinoma and 9 head and neck cancer. A male proportion of around 80% and a mean age of 60 years, ranging from about 23 to 90, were recorded for the dose-escalation cohort. Patients were allowed to have had prior anti-PD-1, anti-PD-L1 or anti-CTLA-4 therapy, and approximately 40% of the dose-escalation patients had previously received checkpoint inhibitors. Partial responses occurred in three dose-escalation patients: two with cutaneous melanoma and one with hepatocellular carcinoma. Peripheral TCRbeta sequencing aimed to test whether ivuxolimab altered TCR sequence diversity and caused clonal T-cell expansion. The monotherapy dose-escalation portion (N ≈ 50 patients) of the phase I ivuxolimab trial is reported in the paper.

CDR1 and CDR2, per the germline V gene (reference sequence), are SGHNT and YYREEE. The CDR3 numbers 14 residues from cysteine through phenylalanine. Here the CDR3 DNA is all that survives: 42 bases in frame from base 1. Here V drops 4 bases and J drops 3 bases, and the junction holds 7 bases not matched to any gene. Genomic DNA was isolated from the sorted cells so that the TCRbeta CDR3 region could be sequenced. The immunoSEQ Assay was used to sequence the TCRbeta CDR3 regions. The source is immuneACCESS, and TCRdb retained only in-frame sequences with V and J called. Part of the clones is not carried over; for the studies checked, unresolved V genes explain less than half of this, and the remainder is unexplained. Recorded for this sample are over 75,000 clones; 85% to 95% of them occurred a single time. The top ten constitute about 2.6% of the sample. Points the paper makes about the study in general: The antigen specificity of the peripheral T cells that underwent clonal expansion was not determined. Low levels of normalized T-cell clonal expansion were also seen in some nonresponding patients. Clonal expansion of both CD4+ and CD8+ blood T cells was observed from baseline to week 6 at doses 0.1 to 3.0 mg/kg. Partial responders in the 0.1-3.0 mg/kg groups had among the lowest normalized peripheral clonal expansion, especially among CD8+ T cells. After ivuxolimab, more expanded clones were found on average in CD8+ T cells than in CD4+ T cells.

Patients with a history of autoimmune disease or receiving systemic immunosuppression were excluded from the trial. Peripheral blood for TCR sequencing was collected from all dose cohorts at baseline, on cycle 4 day 1, and on cycle 7 day 1. Samples came from an open-label, multicenter, first-in-human phase I dose-escalation trial of ivuxolimab. Adults with locally advanced or metastatic melanoma, renal cell, hepatocellular, or head and neck squamous cell carcinoma were enrolled in the trial. Before TCR sequencing, CD4+ T cells and CD8+ T cells from peripheral blood were sorted into separate populations.

The receptor was isolated from an adult with an advanced solid tumor such as melanoma, head and neck, liver or kidney cancer. The rearrangement combines TRBV5-4 with TRBJ2-7; the junction holds 7 bases that match TRBD1. This sample comprised CD4+ or CD8+ T cells sorted from blood, obtained in a trial of the OX40 agonist ivuxolimab. The CDR3 protein sequence reads: CASSPTDRDYEQYF. The nucleotide sequence reads as follows: TGTGCCAGCAGCCCGACCGACAGGGACTACGAGCAGTACTTC.